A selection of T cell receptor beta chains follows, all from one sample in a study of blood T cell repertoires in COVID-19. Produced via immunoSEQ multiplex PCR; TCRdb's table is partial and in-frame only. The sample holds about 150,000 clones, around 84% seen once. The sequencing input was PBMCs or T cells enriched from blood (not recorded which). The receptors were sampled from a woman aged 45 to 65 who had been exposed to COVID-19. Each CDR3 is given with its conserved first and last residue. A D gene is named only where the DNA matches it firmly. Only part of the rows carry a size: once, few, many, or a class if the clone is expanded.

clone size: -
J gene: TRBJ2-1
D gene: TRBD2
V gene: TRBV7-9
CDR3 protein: CASSVGGGRVYNEQFF
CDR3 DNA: TGTGCCAGCAGCGTAGGCGGGGGGCGGGTATACAATGAGCAGTTCTTC

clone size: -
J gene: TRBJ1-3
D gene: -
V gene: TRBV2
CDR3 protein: CASLRTGPGNTIYF
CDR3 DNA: TGTGCCAGTCTCAGAACAGGGCCTGGAAACACCATATATTTT

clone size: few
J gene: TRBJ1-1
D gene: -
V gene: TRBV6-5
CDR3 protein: CASSYSGGNTEAFF
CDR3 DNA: TGTGCCAGCAGTTACTCGGGGGGAAACACTGAAGCTTTCTTT

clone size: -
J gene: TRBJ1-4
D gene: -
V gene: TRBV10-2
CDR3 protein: CASSESGGGFLANEKLFF
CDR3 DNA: TGCGCCAGCAGTGAGTCGGGAGGGGGTTTTTTGGCTAATGAAAAACTGTTTTTT

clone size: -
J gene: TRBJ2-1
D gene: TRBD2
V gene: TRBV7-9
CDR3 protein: CASSPGGGQGSYNEQFF
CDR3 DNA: TGTGCCAGCAGCCCCGGGGGAGGGCAGGGCTCCTACAATGAGCAGTTCTTC

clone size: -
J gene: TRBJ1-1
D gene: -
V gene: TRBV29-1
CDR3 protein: CSALRGSGDTEAFF
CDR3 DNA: TGCAGCGCACTGAGGGGCTCAGGGGACACTGAAGCTTTCTTT

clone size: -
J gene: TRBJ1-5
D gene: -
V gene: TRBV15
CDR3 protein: CATSRERAGGNQPQHF
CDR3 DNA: TGTGCCACCAGCAGAGAGAGGGCGGGGGGCAATCAGCCCCAGCATTTT

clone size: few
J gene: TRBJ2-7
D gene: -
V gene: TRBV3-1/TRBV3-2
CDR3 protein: CASSQAGKNYEQYF
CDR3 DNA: TGTGCCAGCAGCCAAGCAGGGAAGAACTACGAGCAGTACTTC

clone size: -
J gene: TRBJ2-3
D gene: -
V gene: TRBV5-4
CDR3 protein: CASGIARFTDTQYF
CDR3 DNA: TGTGCCAGCGGTATAGCGCGGTTCACAGATACGCAGTATTTT

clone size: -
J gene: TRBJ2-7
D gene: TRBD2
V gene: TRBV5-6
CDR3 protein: CASSSGLVLYEQYF
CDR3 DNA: TGTGCCAGCAGCTCGGGACTAGTCCTCTACGAGCAGTACTTC

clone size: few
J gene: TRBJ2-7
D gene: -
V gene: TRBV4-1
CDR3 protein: CASSQGLIQGRRYEQYF
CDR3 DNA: TGCGCCAGCAGCCAAGGCTTGATCCAGGGCCGAAGATACGAGCAGTACTTC

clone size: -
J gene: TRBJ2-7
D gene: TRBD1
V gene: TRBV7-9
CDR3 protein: CASSLGTGGGEQYF
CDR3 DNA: TGTGCCAGCAGCTTAGGGACAGGGGGTGGCGAGCAGTACTTC

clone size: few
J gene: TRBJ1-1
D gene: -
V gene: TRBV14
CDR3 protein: CASSHGGYTEAFF
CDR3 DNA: TGTGCCAGCAGCCACGGCGGGTACACTGAAGCTTTCTTT

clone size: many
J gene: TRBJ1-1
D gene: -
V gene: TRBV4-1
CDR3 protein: CASSRGLTANTEAFF
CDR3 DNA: TGCGCCAGCAGCCGCGGACTTACGGCCAACACTGAAGCTTTCTTT

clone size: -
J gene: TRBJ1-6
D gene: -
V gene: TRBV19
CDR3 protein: CASSRQGESPLHF
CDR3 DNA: TGTGCCAGTAGTCGGCAGGGTGAATCACCCCTCCACTTT

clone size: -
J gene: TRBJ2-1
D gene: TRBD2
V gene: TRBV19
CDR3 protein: CASSGSGGSYNEQFF
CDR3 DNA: TGTGCCAGTAGTGGTAGCGGGGGGTCATACAATGAGCAGTTCTTC

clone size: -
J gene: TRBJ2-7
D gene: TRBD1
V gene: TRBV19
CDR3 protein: CASSIARDSYEQYF
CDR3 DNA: TGTGCCAGTAGTATCGCCCGGGACAGCTACGAGCAGTACTTC

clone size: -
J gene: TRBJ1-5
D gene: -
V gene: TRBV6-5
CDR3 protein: CASRVRGNQPQHF
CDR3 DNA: TGTGCCAGCAGAGTAAGGGGTAATCAGCCCCAGCATTTT

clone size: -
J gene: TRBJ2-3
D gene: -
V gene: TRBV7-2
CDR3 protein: CASSPRGGGDTQYF
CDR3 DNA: TGTGCCAGCAGCCCAAGGGGGGGTGGGGATACGCAGTATTTT

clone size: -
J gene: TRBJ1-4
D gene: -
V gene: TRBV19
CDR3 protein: CASSIDLGSLKLFF
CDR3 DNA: TGTGCCAGTAGTATAGATCTGGGCTCGTTGAAACTGTTTTTT

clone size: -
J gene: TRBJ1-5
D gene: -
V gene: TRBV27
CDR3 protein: CASSLDGGLRQPQHF
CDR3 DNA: TGTGCCAGCAGTTTAGACGGCGGGCTCCGTCAGCCCCAGCATTTT

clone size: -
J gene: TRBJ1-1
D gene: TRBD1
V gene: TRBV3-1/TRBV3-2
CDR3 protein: CASSQDRGTKSTEAFF
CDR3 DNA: TGTGCCAGCAGCCAAGACAGGGGGACCAAGAGTACTGAAGCTTTCTTT

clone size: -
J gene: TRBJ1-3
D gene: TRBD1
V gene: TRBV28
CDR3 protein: CASSPGQGISSGNTIYF
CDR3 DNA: TGTGCCAGCAGTCCGGGACAGGGGATTAGCTCTGGAAACACCATATATTTT

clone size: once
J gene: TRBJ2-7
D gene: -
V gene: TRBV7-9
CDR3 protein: CASSLMYSFEQYF
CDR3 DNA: TGTGCCAGCAGCTTAATGTATTCGTTTGAGCAGTACTTC

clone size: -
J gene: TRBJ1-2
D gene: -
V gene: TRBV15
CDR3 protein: CATSRDFPTVLRDYGYTF
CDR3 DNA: TGTGCCACCAGCAGAGATTTCCCTACGGTGCTACGGGACTATGGCTACACCTTC

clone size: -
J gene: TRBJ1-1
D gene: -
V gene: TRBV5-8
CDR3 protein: CASSLTPRRQNTEAFF
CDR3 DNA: TGTGCCAGCAGCTTGACCCCCCGGCGACAGAACACTGAAGCTTTCTTT

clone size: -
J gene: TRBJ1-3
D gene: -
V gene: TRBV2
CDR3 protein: CASSDASMNSGNTIYF
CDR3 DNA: TGTGCCAGCAGTGATGCCAGTATGAACTCTGGAAACACCATATATTTT

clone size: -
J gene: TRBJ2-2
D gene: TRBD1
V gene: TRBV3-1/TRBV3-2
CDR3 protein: CASSHLRGTGGTGELFF
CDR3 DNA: TGTGCCAGCAGCCATTTAAGGGGGACAGGTGGTACCGGGGAGCTGTTTTTT

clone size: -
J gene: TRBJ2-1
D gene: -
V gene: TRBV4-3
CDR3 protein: CASSQESTYSYEQFF
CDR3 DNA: TGCGCCAGCAGCCAAGAGTCCACCTATAGCTATGAGCAGTTCTTC

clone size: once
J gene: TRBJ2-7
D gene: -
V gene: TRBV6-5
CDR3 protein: CASSYNQNKYEQYF
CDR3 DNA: TGTGCCAGCAGTTACAACCAGAATAAATACGAGCAGTACTTC

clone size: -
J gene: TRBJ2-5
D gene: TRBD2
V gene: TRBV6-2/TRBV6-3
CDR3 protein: CASSYRLAGVHQETQYF
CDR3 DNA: TGTGCCAGCAGTTACCGACTAGCGGGAGTTCACCAAGAGACCCAGTACTTC

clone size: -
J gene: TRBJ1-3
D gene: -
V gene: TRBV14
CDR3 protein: CASSQVPGPGNTIYF
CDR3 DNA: TGTGCCAGCAGCCAAGTTCCAGGGCCTGGAAACACCATATATTTT

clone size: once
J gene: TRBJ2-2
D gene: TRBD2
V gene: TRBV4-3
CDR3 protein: CASSPLAGENGELFF
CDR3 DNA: TGCGCCAGCAGCCCGTTAGCGGGAGAAAACGGGGAGCTGTTTTTT

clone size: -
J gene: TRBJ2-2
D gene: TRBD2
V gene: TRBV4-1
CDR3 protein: CASPILAGASGELFF
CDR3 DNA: TGCGCCAGCCCCATATTAGCGGGAGCATCGGGGGAGCTGTTTTTT

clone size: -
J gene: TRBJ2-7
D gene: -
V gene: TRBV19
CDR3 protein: CASSTVASYEQYF
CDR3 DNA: TGTGCCAGTAGTACCGTAGCCTCCTACGAGCAGTACTTC

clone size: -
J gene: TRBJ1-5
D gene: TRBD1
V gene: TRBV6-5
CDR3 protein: CASKTGTGGNQPQHF
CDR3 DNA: TGTGCCAGCAAAACAGGGACAGGGGGGAATCAGCCCCAGCATTTT

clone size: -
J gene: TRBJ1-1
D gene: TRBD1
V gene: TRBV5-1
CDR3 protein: CASSGGWTGAAEAFF
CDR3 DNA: TGCGCCAGCAGCGGGGGATGGACAGGGGCAGCTGAAGCTTTCTTT

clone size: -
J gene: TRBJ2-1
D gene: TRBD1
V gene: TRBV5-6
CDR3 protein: CASITRGLHNEQFF
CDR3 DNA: TGTGCCAGCATCACCAGGGGGCTGCACAATGAGCAGTTCTTC

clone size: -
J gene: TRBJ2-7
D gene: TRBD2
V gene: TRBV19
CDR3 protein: CASSIPLTGGPGEQYF
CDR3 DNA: TGTGCCAGTAGTATTCCCCTTACGGGAGGGCCGGGCGAGCAGTACTTC

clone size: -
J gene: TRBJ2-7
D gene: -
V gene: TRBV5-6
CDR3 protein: CASSLVIAASFEQYF
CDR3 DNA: TGTGCCAGCAGCTTGGTTATAGCGGCGTCTTTTGAGCAGTACTTC

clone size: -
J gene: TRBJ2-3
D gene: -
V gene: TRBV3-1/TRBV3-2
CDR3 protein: CASSPSGSTDTQYF
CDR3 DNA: TGTGCCAGCAGCCCCAGCGGGAGCACAGATACGCAGTATTTT

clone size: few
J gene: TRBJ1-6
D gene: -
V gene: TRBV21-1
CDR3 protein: CASSKVIGTGGSPLHF
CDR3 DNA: TGTGCCAGCAGCAAAGTTATAGGGACAGGGGGTTCACCCCTCCACTTT

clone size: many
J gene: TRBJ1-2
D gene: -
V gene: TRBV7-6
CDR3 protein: CASSLGGGTQALFF
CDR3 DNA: TGTGCCAGCAGCTTAGGGGGCGGGACCCAGGCGCTCTTCTTC

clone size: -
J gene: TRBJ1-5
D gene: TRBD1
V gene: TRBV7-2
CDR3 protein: CASSPDRGKGQPQHF
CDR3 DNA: TGTGCCAGCAGCCCAGACAGGGGAAAGGGGCAGCCCCAGCATTTT

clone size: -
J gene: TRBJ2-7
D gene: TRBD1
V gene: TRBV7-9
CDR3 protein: CASSPPGQGFHEQYF
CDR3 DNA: TGTGCCAGCAGCCCGCCGGGACAGGGCTTCCACGAGCAGTACTTC

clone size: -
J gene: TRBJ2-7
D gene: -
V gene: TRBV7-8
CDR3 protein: CASGKTSLEGEQYF
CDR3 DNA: TGTGCCAGCGGGAAGACGTCCCTTGAGGGCGAGCAGTACTTC

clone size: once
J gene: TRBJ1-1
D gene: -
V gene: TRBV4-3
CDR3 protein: CASSQDQGGVVATEAFF
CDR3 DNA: TGCGCCAGCAGCCAAGATCAAGGGGGGGTCGTTGCCACTGAAGCTTTCTTT

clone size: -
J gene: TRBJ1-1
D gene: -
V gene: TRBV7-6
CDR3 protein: CASSHAPGLQGTEAFF
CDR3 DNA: TGTGCCAGCAGCCACGCACCCGGGTTGCAGGGAACTGAAGCTTTCTTT

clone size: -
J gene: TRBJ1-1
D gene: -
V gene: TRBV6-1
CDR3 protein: CASSDRVGEAFF
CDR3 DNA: TGTGCCAGCAGTGACAGGGTGGGTGAAGCTTTCTTT

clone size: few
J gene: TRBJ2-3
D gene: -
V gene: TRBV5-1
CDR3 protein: CASSLDSPDTQYF
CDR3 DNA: TGCGCCAGCAGCTTGGACTCTCCCGATACGCAGTATTTT

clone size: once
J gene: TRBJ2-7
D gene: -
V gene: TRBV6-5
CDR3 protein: CASSSPRDIYEQYF
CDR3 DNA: TGTGCCAGCAGTTCTCCCCGGGACATCTACGAGCAGTACTTC

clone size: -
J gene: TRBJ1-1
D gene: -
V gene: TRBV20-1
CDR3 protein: CSAEGGTEAFF
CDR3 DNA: TGCAGTGCTGAGGGCGGCACTGAAGCTTTCTTT

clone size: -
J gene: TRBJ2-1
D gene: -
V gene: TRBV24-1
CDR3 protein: CATSDSLLDEQFF
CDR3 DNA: TGTGCCACCAGTGATTCGTTACTGGATGAGCAGTTCTTC

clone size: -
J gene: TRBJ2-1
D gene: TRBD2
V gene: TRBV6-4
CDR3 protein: CASSVGSGSLNEQFF
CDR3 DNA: TGTGCCAGCAGTGTTGGTAGCGGGAGTTTAAATGAGCAGTTCTTC

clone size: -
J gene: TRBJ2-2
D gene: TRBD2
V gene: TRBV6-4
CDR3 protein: CASSPLGGRATGELFF
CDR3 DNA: TGTGCCAGCAGCCCCCTCGGCGGGAGGGCCACCGGGGAGCTGTTTTTT

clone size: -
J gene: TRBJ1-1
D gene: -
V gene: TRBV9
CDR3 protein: CASSVSGTEAFF
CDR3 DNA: TGTGCCAGCAGCGTCAGTGGTACTGAAGCTTTCTTT

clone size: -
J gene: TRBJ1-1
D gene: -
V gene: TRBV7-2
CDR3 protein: CASSAFAGVVSTEAFF
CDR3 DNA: TGTGCCAGCAGCGCCTTCGCAGGGGTGGTAAGCACTGAAGCTTTCTTT

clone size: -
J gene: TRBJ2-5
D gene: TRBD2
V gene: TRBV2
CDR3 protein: CASSGTSLGETQYF
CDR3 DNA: TGTGCCAGCAGTGGGACTAGCCTGGGGGAGACCCAGTACTTC